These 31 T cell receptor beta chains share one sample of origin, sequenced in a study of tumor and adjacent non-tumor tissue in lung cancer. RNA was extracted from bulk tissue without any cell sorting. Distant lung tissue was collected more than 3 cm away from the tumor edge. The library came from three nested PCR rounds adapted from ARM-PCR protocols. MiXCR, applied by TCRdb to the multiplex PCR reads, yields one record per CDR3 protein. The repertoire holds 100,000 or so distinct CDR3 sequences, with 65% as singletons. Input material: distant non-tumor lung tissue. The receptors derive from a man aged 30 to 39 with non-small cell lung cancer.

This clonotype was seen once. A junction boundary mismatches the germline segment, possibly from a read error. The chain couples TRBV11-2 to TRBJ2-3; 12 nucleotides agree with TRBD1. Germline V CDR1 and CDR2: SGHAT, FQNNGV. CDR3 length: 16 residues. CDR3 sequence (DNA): TGTGCGAGCAGCTGGAGGGACAGGGGGCGCTCATATACGCAGTATTTT. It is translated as CASSWRDRGRSYTQYF.

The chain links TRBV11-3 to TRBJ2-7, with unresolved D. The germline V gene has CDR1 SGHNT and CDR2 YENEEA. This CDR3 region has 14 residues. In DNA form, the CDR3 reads TGTATCAGCAGCCCACGCTTACCGGTCTATGAGCAGTACTTC. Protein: CISSPRLPVYEQYF.

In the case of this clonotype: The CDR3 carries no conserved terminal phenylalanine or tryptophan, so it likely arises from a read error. Here the CDR3 reads CSVDGGTSYYEQYL. CDR3 bases: TGCAGCGTTGATGGCGGGACTAGTTATTACGAGCAGTACCTC. The V and J genes are TRBV29-1 and TRBJ2-7; 8 positions agree with TRBD2. The germline CDR1 and CDR2 sequences are SQVTM and ANQGSEA. The ends lost 3 bases at V and 4 bases at J; junction bases unmatched: 8. The CDR3 totals 14 residues.

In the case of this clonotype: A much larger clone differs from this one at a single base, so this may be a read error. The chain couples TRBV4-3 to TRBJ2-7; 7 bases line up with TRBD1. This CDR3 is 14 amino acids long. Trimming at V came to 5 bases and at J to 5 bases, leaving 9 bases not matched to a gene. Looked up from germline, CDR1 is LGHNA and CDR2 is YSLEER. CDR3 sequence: CASSFSDRPHEQYF. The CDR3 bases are TGCGCCAGCAGCTTTTCGGACAGGCCCCACGAGCAGTACTTC.

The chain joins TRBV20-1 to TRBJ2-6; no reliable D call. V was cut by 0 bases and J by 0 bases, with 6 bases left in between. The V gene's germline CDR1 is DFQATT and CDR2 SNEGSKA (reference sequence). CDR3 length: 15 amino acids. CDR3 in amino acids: CSARDAFSGANVLTF. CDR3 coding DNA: TGCAGTGCTAGAGATGCCTTCTCTGGGGCCAACGTCCTGACTTTC.

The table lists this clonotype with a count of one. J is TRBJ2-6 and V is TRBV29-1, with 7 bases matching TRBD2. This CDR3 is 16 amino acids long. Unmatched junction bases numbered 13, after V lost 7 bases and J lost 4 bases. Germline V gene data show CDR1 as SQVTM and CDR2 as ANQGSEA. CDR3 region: CSARPSSGFGANVLTF. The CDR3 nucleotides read TGCAGCGCTCGACCCAGTAGCGGGTTCGGGGCCAACGTCCTGACTTTC.

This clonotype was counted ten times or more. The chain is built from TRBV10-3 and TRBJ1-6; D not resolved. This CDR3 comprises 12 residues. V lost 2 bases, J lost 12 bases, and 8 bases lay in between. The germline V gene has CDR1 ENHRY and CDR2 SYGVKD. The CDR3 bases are TGTGCCATCAGTGAGGCCACTTTACCCCTCCACTTT. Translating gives CAISEATLPLHF.

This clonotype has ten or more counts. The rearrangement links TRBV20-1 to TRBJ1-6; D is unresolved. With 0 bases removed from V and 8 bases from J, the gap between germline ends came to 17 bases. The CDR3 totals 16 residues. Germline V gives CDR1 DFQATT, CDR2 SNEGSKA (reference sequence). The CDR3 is CSAREPGLRRDSPLHF. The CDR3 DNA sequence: TGCAGTGCTAGAGAACCGGGCTTGAGGAGGGATTCACCCCTCCACTTT.

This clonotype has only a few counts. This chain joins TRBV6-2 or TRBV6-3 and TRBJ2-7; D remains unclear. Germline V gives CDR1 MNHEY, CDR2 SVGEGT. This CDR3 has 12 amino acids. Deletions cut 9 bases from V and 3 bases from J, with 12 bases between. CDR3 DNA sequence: TGTGCCAGTAATTACGACGGCTACGAGCAGTACTTC. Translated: CASNYDGYEQYF.

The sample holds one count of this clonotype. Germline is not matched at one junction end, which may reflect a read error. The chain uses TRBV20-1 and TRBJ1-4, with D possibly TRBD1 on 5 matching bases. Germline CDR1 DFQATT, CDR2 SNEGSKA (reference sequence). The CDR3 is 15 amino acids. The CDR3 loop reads CSAKGVGAFNEKVFF. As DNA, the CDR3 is TGCAGTGCAAAAGGGGTCGGGGCTTTTAATGAAAAAGTGTTTTTT.

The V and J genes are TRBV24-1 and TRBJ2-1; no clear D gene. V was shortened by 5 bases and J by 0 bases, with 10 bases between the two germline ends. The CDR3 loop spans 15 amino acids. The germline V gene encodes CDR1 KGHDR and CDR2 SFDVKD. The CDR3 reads CATSAHESSYNEQFF. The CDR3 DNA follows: TGTGCCACCAGTGCGCACGAGAGCTCCTACAATGAGCAGTTCTTC.

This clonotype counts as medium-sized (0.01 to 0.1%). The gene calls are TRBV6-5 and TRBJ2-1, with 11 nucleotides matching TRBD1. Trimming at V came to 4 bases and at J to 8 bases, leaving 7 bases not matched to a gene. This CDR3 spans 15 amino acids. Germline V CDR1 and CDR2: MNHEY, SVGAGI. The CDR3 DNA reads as TGTGCCAGCAGTTCCGGACAGGGGGCAGTCCATGAGCAGTTCTTC. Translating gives CASSSGQGAVHEQFF.

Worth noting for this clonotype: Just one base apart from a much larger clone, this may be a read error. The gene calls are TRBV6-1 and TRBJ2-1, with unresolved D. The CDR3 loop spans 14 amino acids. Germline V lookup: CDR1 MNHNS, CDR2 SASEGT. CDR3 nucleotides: TGTGCCAGCGTCCAAGGCCCCTCCTACAATAAGCAGTTCTTC. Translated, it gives CASVQGPSYNKQFF.

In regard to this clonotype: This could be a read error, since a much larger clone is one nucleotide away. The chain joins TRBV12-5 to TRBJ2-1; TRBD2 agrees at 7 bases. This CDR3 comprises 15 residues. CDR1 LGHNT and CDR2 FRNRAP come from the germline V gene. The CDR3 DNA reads TGTGCTAGTGGTTTGTTGGGGGGAGGGTACAATAAGCAGTTCTTC. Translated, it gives CASGLLGGGYNKQFF.

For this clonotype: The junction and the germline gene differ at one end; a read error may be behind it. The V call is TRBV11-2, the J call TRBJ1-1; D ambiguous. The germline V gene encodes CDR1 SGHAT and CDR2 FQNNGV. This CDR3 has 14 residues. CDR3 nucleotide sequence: TGTGCCTCAGGTCTGGGCAGTATTAACACTGAAGCTTCCTTT. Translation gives CASGLGSINTEASF.

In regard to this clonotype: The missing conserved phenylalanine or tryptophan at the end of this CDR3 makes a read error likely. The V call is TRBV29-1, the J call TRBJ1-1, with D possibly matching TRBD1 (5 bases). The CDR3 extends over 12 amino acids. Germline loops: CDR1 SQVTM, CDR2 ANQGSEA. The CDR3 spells CSVRDGYTEAFY. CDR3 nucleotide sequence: TGCAGCGTTAGGGACGGATACACGGAAGCTTTCTAT.

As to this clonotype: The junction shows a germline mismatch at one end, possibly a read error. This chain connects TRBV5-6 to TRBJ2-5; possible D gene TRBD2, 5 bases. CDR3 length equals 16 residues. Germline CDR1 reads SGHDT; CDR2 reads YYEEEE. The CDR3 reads CVSSFGVVTRVETQYF. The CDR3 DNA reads TGTGTCAGCAGCTTTGGGGTCGTAACGAGGGTGGAGACCCAGTACTTC.

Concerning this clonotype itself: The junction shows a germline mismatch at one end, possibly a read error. The CDR3 region has the DNA TGTGCCAGCAGCAGGGAGGGGGAGGATCAGCTCCAGCATTTT. It encodes CASSREGEDQLQHF. The rearrangement uses TRBV6-5 and TRBJ1-5, with D possibly matching TRBD1 (6 bases). Germline lookup yields CDR1 MNHEY and CDR2 SVGAGI. The CDR3 runs to 14 residues.

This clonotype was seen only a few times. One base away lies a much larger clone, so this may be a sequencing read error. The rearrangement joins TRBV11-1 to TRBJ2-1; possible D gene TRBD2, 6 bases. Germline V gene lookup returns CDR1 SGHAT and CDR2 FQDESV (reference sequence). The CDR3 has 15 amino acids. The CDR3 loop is CASSETRVFYNKQLF. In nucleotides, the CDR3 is TGTGCCAGCAGCGAGACTAGGGTCTTCTACAATAAGCAGCTCTTC.

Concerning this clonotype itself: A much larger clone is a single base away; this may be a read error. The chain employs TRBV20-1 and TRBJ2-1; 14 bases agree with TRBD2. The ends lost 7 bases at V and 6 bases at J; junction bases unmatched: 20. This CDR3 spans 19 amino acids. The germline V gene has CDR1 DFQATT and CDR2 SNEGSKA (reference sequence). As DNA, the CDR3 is TGCAGTGTTAGGGACCGGGGCAGCTACGGACTAGCGGGAGGCAATGAGCAGTTCTTC. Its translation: CSVRDRGSYGLAGGNEQFF.

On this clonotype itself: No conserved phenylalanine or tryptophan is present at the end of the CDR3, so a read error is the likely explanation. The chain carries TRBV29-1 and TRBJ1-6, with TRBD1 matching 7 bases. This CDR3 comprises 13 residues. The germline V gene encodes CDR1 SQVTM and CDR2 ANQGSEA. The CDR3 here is CSVAQGENSPLHS. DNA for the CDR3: TGTAGCGTAGCCCAGGGGGAGAATTCACCCCTCCACTCT.

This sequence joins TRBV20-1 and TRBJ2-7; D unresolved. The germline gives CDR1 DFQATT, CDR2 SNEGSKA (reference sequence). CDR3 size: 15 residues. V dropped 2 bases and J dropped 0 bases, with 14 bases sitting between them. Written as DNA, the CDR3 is TGCAGTGCTAGACGGCCTAACGGTCGCTCCTACGAGCAGTACTTC. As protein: CSARRPNGRSYEQYF.

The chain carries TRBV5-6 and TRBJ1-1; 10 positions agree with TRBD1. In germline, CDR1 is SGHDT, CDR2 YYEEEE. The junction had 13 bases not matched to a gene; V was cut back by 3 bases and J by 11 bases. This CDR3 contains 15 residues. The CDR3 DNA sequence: TGTGCCAGCAGCTCCTCCGGGACAGGGGACAGCGAGGCTTTCTTT. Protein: CASSSSGTGDSEAFF. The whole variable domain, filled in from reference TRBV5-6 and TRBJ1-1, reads DAGVTQSPTHLIKTRGQQVTLRCSPKSGHDTVSWYQQALGQGPQFIFQYYEEEERQRGNFPDRFSGHQFPNYSSELNVNALLLGDSALYLCASSSSGTGDSEAFFGQGTRLTVV.

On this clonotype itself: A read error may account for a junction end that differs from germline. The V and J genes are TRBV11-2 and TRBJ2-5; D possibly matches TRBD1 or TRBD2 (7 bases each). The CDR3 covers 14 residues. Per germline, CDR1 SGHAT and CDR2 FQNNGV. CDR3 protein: CASNLVPGGETQYF. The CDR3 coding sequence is TGTGCCAGCAACTTAGTCCCAGGGGGGGAGACCCAATACTTC.

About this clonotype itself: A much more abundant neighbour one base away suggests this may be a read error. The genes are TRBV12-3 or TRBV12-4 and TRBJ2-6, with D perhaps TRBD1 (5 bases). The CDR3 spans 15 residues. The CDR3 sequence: CAGSRDSSGANVLTF. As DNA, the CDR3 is TGTGCCGGCAGTCGAGACAGCTCTGGGGCCAACGTCCTGACTTTC.

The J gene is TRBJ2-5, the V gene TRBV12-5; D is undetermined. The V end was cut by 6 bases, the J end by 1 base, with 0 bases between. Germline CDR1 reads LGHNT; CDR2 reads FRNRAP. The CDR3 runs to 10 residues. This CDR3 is CASGQETQYF. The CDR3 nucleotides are TGTGCTAGTGGCCAAGAGACCCAGTACTTC.

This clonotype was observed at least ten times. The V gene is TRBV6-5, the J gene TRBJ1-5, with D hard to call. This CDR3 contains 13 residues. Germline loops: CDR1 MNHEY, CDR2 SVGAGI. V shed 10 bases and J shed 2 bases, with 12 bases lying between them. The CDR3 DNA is TGTGCCACCCGCTCGGAAGGCAATCAGCCCCAGCATTTT. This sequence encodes CATRSEGNQPQHF.

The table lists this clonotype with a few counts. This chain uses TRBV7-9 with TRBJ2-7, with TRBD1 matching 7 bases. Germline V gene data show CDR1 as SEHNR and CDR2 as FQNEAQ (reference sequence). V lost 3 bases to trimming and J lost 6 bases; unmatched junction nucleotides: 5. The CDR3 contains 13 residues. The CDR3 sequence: CASSFGRGIEQYF. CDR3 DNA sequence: TGTGCCAGCAGCTTTGGCAGGGGGATCGAGCAGTACTTC. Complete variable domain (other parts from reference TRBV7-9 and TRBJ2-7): DTGVSQNPRHKITKRGQNVTFRCDPISEHNRLYWYRQTLGQGPEFLTYFQNEAQLEKSRLLSDRFSAERPKGSFSTLEIQRTEQGDSAMYLCASSFGRGIEQYFGPGTRLTVT.

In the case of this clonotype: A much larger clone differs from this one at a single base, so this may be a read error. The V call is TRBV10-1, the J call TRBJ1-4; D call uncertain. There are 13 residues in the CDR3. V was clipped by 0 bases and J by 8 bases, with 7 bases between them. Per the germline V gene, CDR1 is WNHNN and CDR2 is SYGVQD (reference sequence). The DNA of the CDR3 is TGCGCCAGCAGTGAGTCAACGTACGAAAAACTGTTTTTT. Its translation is CASSESTYEKLFF.

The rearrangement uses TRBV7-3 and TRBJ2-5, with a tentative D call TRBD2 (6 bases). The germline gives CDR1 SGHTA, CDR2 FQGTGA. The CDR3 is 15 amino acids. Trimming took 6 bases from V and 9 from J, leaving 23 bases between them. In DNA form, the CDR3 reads TGTGCCAGCAGTCTGGACCGCACCCGGGGGAGACCCCAGTACTTC. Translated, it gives CASSLDRTRGRPQYF.

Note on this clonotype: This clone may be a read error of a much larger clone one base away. DNA of the CDR3: TGCAGTACTAGACTAGCGGGGCCCACCGGGGAGCTGTTTTTT. This translates into CSTRLAGPTGELFF. The chain joins TRBV20-1 to TRBJ2-2; 11 nucleotides match TRBD2. The CDR3 sequence is 14 residues long. Germline V gives CDR1 DFQATT, CDR2 SNEGSKA (reference sequence).